These T cell receptor beta chains were read from a single sample in a study of OX40 agonist ivuxolimab in advanced cancers. This table comes from immunoSEQ multiplex PCR, and its TCRdb copy is limited to in-frame clones, with some not included. The table includes roughly 34,000 clones, 89% detected once. Sequences were derived from CD4+ or CD8+ T cells sorted from blood, sampled in a trial of the OX40 agonist ivuxolimab. Receptor source: an adult with an advanced solid tumor such as melanoma, head and neck, liver or kidney cancer. The CDR3 runs from the conserved cysteine through the conserved F or W. The D gene is left open where the match is weak. The size entry is marked missing in some rows and otherwise reads once, few, many or a size class.

TGTGCCAGCTCCCGAACCCGGGGCACAAGTGAAAAACTGTTTTTT CASSRTRGTSEKLFF - TRBJ1-4 TRBV18 -
TGTGCCAGCAGCGTAGATACGGGCGGCTACACCTTC CASSVDTGGYTF - TRBJ1-2 TRBV9 -
TGTGCCATCAGTGGGGACGGTGGGGGCGAGCAGTACTTC CAISGDGGGEQYF - TRBJ2-7 TRBV10-3 -
TGTGCCAGCAGTTACGCTCTCGGGGTGTCTGGTGGCTACACCTTC CASSYALGVSGGYTF - TRBJ1-2 TRBV6-5 -
TGCGCCAGCCGTCCGGGAGCGGGGGGCACAGATACGCAGTATTTT CASRPGAGGTDTQYF TRBD2 TRBJ2-3 TRBV10-1 -
TGTGCCAGTAGTCTTGGGCTAGCGGGCTCCTCCACCTACAATGAGCAGTTCTTC CASSLGLAGSSTYNEQFF TRBD2 TRBJ2-1 TRBV19 -
TGTGCCAGCAGCTTATCAGGGACAGGGGTTTCCTCTGGAAACACCATATATTTT CASSLSGTGVSSGNTIYF TRBD1 TRBJ1-3 TRBV7-2 -
TGTGCCTCCCTTGGCGGCCAGGGGGACACTGAAGCTTTCTTT CASLGGQGDTEAFF TRBD1 TRBJ1-1 TRBV10-3 -
TGTGCCAGCAGACTGCACCTTAGGGCGCATCAGCCCCAGCATTTT CASRLHLRAHQPQHF - TRBJ1-5 TRBV28 -
TGTGCCAGTAGTCTCCAAGAGACCCAGTACTTC CASSLQETQYF - TRBJ2-5 TRBV19 -
TGTGCCAGCAGCCCTCAGGCGACGGCGGGGTATGAGCAGTTCTTC CASSPQATAGYEQFF - TRBJ2-1 TRBV7-6 -
TGTGCCAGCAGCTCTCCGGGGTTTGGCACTGAAGCTTTCTTT CASSSPGFGTEAFF - TRBJ1-1 TRBV7-3 -
TGTGCCACCAAAGGAGGGGCGCTTGAGACCCAGTACTTC CATKGGALETQYF - TRBJ2-5 TRBV28 -
TGCAGTGCTAGAGGCAACACTGAAGCTTTCTTT CSARGNTEAFF - TRBJ1-1 TRBV20-1 -
TGTGCCAGCAGTTATAGCGGGGATCCTAATGAAAAACTGTTTTTT CASSYSGDPNEKLFF - TRBJ1-4 TRBV6-5 -
TGTGCCAGCAGGCAGACGGGGGCCAGCACCGGGGAGCTGTTTTTT CASRQTGASTGELFF - TRBJ2-2 TRBV4-2 -
TGTTCCGCCGCTTCCGGCGGGACAGGGACAGATACGCAGTATTTT CSAASGGTGTDTQYF TRBD1 TRBJ2-3 TRBV30 -
TGTGCCAGCAGTTCCCGGGGGTGGTTATTGGATACGCAGTATTTT CASSSRGWLLDTQYF - TRBJ2-3 TRBV27 -
TGTGCCAGCAGCCCGGGGGGACAGGGAAGAGAGACCCAGTACTTC CASSPGGQGRETQYF TRBD1 TRBJ2-5 TRBV7-2 -
TGTGCTAGTGGACTCCTCCCGGGGCCAAAACAGGGGACGGGCGAGCAGTACTTC CASGLLPGPKQGTGEQYF TRBD1 TRBJ2-7 TRBV12-5 -
TGTGCCAGCAGTGCCTTAGCGGGAGGTCCGGACGAGCAGTACTTC CASSALAGGPDEQYF TRBD2 TRBJ2-7 TRBV2 -
TGTGCCAGCAGCCCAGGTTCGGGGCGGACCTTGAACACTGAAGCTTTCTTT CASSPGSGRTLNTEAFF - TRBJ1-1 TRBV7-9 -
TGCAGCGTGGCCCGGGGAGGTGGGACCCAGTACTTC CSVARGGGTQYF - TRBJ2-5 TRBV29-1 once
TGTGCCAGCAGCCCGCGTGGCCAGCGGGGGGCCCAAGAGACCCAGTACTTC CASSPRGQRGAQETQYF TRBD2 TRBJ2-5 TRBV4-2 -
TGTGCCAGCAGTGTGTGGGGGTCTGGGGCCAACGTCCTGACTTTC CASSVWGSGANVLTF - TRBJ2-6 TRBV6-1 -